Here is one T cell receptor beta chain with its context. This record belongs to a study of blood T cell repertoires in COVID-19. As for the study in general: Sites in the United States, Italy and Spain provided acute and convalescent COVID-19 samples. PBMCs, B-cell-depleted T cells, or T cells were the source of the cDNA or gDNA that made up the material.

Per the original methods: Amplification with reference gene primers provided the estimates of nucleated cell counts. Generated by immunoSEQ multiplex PCR, the TCRdb table keeps only in-frame clones and is missing some. The V and J calls and clone size come from that table; D and trimming were worked out from the DNA. The top ten hold 2.9% of the sample, which has about 220,000 clones, roughly 85% seen once. This CDR3 region has 17 residues. V lost 10 bases to trimming and J lost 7 bases; unmatched junction nucleotides: 23. The germline CDR1 and CDR2 sequences are MDHEN and SYDVKM. This chain uses TRBV28 with TRBJ1-1; 8 bases are shared with TRBD1. The receptor comes from a man aged 45-65 years who had recovered from COVID-19. Specimen: peripheral blood. The CDR3 nucleotides read TGTGCCACCCTTCTAAACTGGGGAGGACAGGGTATCGGTGAAGCTTTCTTT. Its protein product is CATLLNWGGQGIGEAFF.